This T cell receptor (beta chain) derives from a study of beta chain features in type 1 diabetes. Findings and caveats of the study: Patients showed naive, central memory and Treg TCRB repertoires that appeared more similar than those of healthy donors. The study found fewer insertions and more deletions at VDJ junctions in type 1 diabetes patients. Type 1 diabetes patients showed a moderate but significant shortening of TCRB CDR3s in all four CD4+ subsets.

The whole isolated RNA underwent reverse transcription, so sequencing captured expressed TCRB transcripts. Repertoires were generated with immunoSEQ multiplex PCR, while TCRdb's copy carries only in-frame clones and drops some. The sample records 250,000 or so clones, around 26% being singletons. A remark on this clone: Its antigen is currently unknown.

The collection from each donor was one heparinised blood draw averaging roughly 100 mL. The CDR3 sequence is 14 residues long. Germline CDR1 MNHNY, CDR2 SVGAGI (reference sequence). V dropped 5 bases and J dropped 12 bases, with 20 bases sitting between them. The chain uses TRBV6-6 and TRBJ1-5; D call uncertain. Specimen: central memory CD4+ T cells from blood. The TCR originated in a man between 25 and 39 years old in good health. CDR3 loop: CASSEPVDHGNQHF. The CDR3, as DNA: TGTGCCAGCAGTGAGCCGGTTGACCATGGGAACCAGCATTTT.